This TCR beta chain came from a study of shared clonotypes between healthy human individuals. Study-wide context: The people who gave samples were a couple of women and a few men aged 18 to 49. Study findings and constraints: Measured sharing among donors was expected to vary with sequencing depth. Several donors shared 5% to 5.5% of their naive CD4 clonotypes.

In the sorted-subset replicate PCRs, about 200 ng DNA, some 30,000 T cell genomes, was used. Only in-frame clones appear in the TCRdb table, and some are missing; sequencing was by immunoSEQ multiplex PCR. The sample yields around 2.1 million clones, almost 96% seen once. For this clone: Its specificity is unknown.

The CDR3 contains 16 residues. Germline CDR1 and CDR2: SNHLY and FYNNEI. Trimming removed 6 bases at V and 8 bases at J, with 25 bases between. This rearrangement joins TRBV2 to TRBJ1-1; tentatively, D is TRBD1 (6 bases). Source material: naive CD4+ T cells sorted from blood. The subset: CD45RA+ positively selected. The sequence was collected from a man aged 18 to 30 in good health. CDR3 nucleotide sequence: TGTGCCAGCAGGGGGGGGCCTGGATTACAAGCCGGAGAAGCTTTCTTT. Amino acids: CASRGGPGLQAGEAFF.